This T cell receptor (beta chain) was retrieved from a study of blood T cell repertoires in COVID-19. In the original processing: The authors estimated nucleated cell counts from reference gene primer amplification. TCRdb keeps only in-frame clones here, not all; method: immunoSEQ multiplex PCR. V, J and clone size derive from that table, while D and trimming were established from the DNA sequence. The sample shows 130,000 to 150,000 clones, about 84% of them seen only once. The CDR3 is made up of 16 amino acids. The germline gives CDR1 MNHNY, CDR2 SVGAGI (reference sequence). The V gene end was trimmed by 5 bases and the J gene end by 7 bases; junction bases not matched to a gene: 12.

The clonotype comes from a human donor in a cohort sampled during active COVID-19. The genes are TRBV6-6 and TRBJ2-1, with TRBD2 matching 9 bases. The sample consisted of peripheral blood. The CDR3: CASSRAGTSITNEQFF. CDR3 in DNA: TGTGCCAGCAGTCGAGCCGGGACTAGCATAACGAATGAGCAGTTCTTC.